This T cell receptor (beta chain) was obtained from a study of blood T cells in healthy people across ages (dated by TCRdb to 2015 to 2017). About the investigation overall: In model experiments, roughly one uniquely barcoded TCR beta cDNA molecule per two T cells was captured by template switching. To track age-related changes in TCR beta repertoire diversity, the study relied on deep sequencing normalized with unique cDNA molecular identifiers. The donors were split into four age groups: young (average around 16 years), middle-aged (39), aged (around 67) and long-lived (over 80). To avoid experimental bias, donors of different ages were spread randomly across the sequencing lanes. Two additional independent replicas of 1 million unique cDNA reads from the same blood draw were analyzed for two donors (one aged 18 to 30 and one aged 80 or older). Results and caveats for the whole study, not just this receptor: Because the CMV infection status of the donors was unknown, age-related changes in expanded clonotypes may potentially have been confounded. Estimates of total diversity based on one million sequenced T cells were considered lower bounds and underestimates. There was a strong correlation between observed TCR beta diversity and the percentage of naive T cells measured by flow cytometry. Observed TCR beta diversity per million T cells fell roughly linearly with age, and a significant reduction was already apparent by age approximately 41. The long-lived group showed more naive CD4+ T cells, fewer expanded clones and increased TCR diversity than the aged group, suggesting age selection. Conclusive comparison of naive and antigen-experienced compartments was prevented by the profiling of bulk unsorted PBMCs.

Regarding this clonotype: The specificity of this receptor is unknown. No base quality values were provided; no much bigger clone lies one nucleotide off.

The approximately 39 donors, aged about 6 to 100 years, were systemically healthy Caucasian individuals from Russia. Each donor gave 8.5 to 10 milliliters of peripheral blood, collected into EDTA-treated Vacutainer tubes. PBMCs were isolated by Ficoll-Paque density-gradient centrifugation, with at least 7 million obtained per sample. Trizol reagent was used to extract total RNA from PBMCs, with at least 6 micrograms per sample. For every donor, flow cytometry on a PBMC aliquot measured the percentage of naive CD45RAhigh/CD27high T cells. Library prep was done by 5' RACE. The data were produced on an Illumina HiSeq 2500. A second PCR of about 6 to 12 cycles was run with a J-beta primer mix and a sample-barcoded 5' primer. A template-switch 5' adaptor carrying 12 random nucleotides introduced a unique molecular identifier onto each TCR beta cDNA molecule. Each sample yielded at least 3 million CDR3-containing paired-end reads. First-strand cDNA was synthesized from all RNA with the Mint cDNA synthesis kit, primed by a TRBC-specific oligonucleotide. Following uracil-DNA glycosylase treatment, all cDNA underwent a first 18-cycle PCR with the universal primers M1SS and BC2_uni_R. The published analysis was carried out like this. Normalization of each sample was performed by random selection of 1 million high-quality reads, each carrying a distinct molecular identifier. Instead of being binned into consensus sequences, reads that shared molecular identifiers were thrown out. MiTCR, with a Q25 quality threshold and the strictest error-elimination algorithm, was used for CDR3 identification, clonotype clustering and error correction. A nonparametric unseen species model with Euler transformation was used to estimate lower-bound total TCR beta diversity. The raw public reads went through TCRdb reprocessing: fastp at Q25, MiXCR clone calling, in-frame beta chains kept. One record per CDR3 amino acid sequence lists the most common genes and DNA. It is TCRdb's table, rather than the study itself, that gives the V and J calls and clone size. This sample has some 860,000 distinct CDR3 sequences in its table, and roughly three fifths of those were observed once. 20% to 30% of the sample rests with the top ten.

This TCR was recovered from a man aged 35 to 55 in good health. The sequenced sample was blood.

CDR3 reads: CASSQSQVLGGEGYEQYF. The sequence in DNA is TGTGCCAGCTCACAGAGCCAGGTTCTTGGGGGCGAGGGCTACGAGCAGTACTTC. The chain couples TRBV18 to TRBJ2-5; the D gene is perhaps TRBD1, from 6 matching bases. The J call could be wrong; TRBJ2-7 is a better fit for the DNA end. There are 18 amino acids in the CDR3, from cysteine to phenylalanine inclusive. This entry keeps only the CDR3 DNA: 54 bases, framed from base 1. Sequences KGHSH (CDR1) and LQKENI (CDR2) are obtained from the germline V gene.